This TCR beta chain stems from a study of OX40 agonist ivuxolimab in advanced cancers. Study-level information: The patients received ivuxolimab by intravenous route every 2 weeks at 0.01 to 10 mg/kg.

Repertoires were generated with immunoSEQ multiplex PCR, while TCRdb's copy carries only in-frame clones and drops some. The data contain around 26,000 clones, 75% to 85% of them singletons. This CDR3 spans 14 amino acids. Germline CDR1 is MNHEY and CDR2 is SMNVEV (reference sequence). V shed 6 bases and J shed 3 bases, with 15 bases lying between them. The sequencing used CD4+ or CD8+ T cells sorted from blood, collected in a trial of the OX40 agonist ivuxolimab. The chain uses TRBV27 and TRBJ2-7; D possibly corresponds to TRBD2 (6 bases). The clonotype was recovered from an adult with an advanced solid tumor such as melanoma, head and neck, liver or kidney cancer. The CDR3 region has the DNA TGTGCCAGCAGAAGCCTGGGGGGAGTCTACGAGCAGTACTTC. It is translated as CASRSLGGVYEQYF.